The 11 T cell receptor beta chains below come from one sample, sequenced in a study of T cell repertoires in cytomegalovirus infection. TCRdb passed the reads through MiXCR, listing each CDR3 protein once. This table has about 310,000 distinct CDR3 sequences, roughly 15% appearing once. The sequenced sample consisted of PBMCs. The receptors were gathered from a human donor in good health (CMV status not recorded). Some clones in this sample may be carry-over from other donors' samples.

The chain uses TRBV10-3 and TRBJ2-1; no firm D call. Trimming removed 4 bases at V and 7 bases at J, with 20 bases between. This CDR3 contains 16 residues. The germline CDR1 and CDR2 sequences are ENHRY and SYGVKD. CDR3 region: CAISAGTRTLGNEQFF. CDR3 coding DNA: TGTGCCATCAGTGCGGGCACCCGCACGTTAGGGAATGAGCAGTTCTTC.

The chain has TRBV7-2 and TRBJ2-7; 8 nucleotides align to TRBD2. This CDR3 has 18 residues. From germline, CDR1 is SGHTA and CDR2 FQGNSA. Trimming took 8 bases from V and 2 from J; bases not matched to a gene: 20. This chain's CDR3 is CASLKTGGDPIYPYEQYF. CDR3 sequence (DNA): TGTGCCAGCCTGAAAACGGGGGGGGATCCCATTTACCCCTACGAGCAGTACTTC.

The chain links TRBV20-1 to TRBJ2-5; the match to TRBD2 covers 12 bases. This CDR3 is built from 14 residues. CDR1 DFQATT and CDR2 SNEGSKA come from the germline V gene (reference sequence). V was pared by 3 bases and J by 5 bases, with 4 bases of the junction left unmatched. The chain's CDR3 is CSASPSGGAETQYF. DNA of the CDR3: TGCAGTGCTAGTCCTAGCGGGGGGGCTGAGACCCAGTACTTC.

The chain uses TRBV11-1 and TRBJ2-7, with D perhaps matching TRBD1 or TRBD2 (5 bases each). The CDR3 is 16 residues long. CDR1 SGHAT and CDR2 FQDESV come from the germline V gene (reference sequence). The V end was cut by 2 bases, the J end by 0 bases, with 14 bases between. The CDR3 spells CASSLRRDPLSYEQYF. Here the CDR3 DNA reads TGTGCCAGCAGCTTACGACGGGACCCTCTCTCCTACGAGCAGTACTTC.

This clonotype was observed a few times. The chain carries TRBV20-1 and TRBJ1-6; a weak D match, TRBD1 (5 bases). With 6 bases removed from V and 4 bases from J, the gap between germline ends came to 10 bases. This CDR3 is built from 13 residues. Germline loops: CDR1 DFQATT, CDR2 SNEGSKA (reference sequence). The CDR3, as DNA: TGCAGTGCCCAGGGTTCTTATAATTCACCCCTCCACTTT. This gives the protein CSAQGSYNSPLHF.

This clonotype was counted a few times. The chain links TRBV7-9 to TRBJ2-4; TRBD1 aligns across 7 bases. V lost 6 bases, J lost 1 base, and 0 bases stayed unmatched. The CDR3 loop spans 13 amino acids. Germline V CDR1 and CDR2: SEHNR, FQNEAQ (reference sequence). As DNA, the CDR3 is TGTGCCAGCAGGGGACAGGCCAAAAACATTCAGTACTTC. This sequence encodes CASRGQAKNIQYF.

This clonotype appeared many times. The J gene is TRBJ1-1, the V gene TRBV7-2; the D gene is possibly TRBD1 (5 bases). CDR3 size: 15 residues. V lost 5 bases and J 0 bases, leaving 13 bases between the germline ends. The germline CDR1 and CDR2 sequences are SGHTA and FQGNSA. The CDR3 loop reads CASSPRPGMNTEAFF. DNA of the CDR3: TGTGCCAGCAGCCCAAGGCCAGGGATGAACACTGAAGCTTTCTTT.

V is TRBV29-1 and J is TRBJ2-7; 10 nucleotides match TRBD1. The CDR3 covers 16 residues. The ends lost 6 bases at V and 1 base at J; junction bases unmatched: 12. Germline CDR1 SQVTM, CDR2 ANQGSEA. The CDR3 DNA follows: TGCAGCGTCTCCAGGGGTGGGACAGGGGTTTCCTACGAGCAGTACTTC. Its translation is CSVSRGGTGVSYEQYF.

V is TRBV19 and J is TRBJ2-7, with 9 bases identical to TRBD1. With V trimmed by 7 bases and J by 2 bases, 6 bases remained unmatched. From germline, CDR1 is LNHDA and CDR2 SQIVND (reference sequence). The CDR3 runs 14 residues. The CDR3, as DNA: TGTGCCAGTACCTCGGGACAGGGAACCTACGAGCAGTACTTC. It encodes CASTSGQGTYEQYF.

This clonotype was detected ten times or more. The chain has TRBV6-1 and TRBJ2-7; D is possibly TRBD1 (6 bases). This CDR3 has 17 amino acids. V lost 0 bases, J lost 6 bases, and 21 bases lay in between. Germline V gene data show CDR1 as MNHNS and CDR2 as SASEGT. This chain's CDR3 is CASSEAVYRDHCREQYF. CDR3 nucleotides: TGTGCCAGCAGTGAAGCGGTCTACAGGGACCATTGTCGCGAGCAGTACTTC.

This clonotype came up a few times. The V call is TRBV20-1, the J call TRBJ1-4, with unresolved D. Germline values: CDR1 DFQATT, CDR2 SNEGSKA (reference sequence). V dropped 0 bases and J dropped 4 bases, with 12 bases sitting between them. This CDR3 has 15 amino acids. In DNA form, the CDR3 reads TGCAGTGCTAGAGATGTGACGACGAGTAATGAAAAACTGTTTTTT. Translation gives CSARDVTTSNEKLFF.